The rows below give T cell receptor beta chains drawn from one sample of a study of cytomegalovirus exposure and HLA in healthy donors. Method: immunoSEQ multiplex PCR; TCRdb's copy keeps in-frame clones and lacks some. The profile covers about 120,000 clones, with approximately 75% appearing a single time and more than 1.5% taken by the ten largest. Input material: PBMCs. Source of these receptors: a man in his forties or fifties in good health and CMV-seronegative. The CDR3 runs from the conserved cysteine through the conserved F or W. A D gene is named only where the DNA matches it firmly. Clone size, where shown, is once, few, many, or a class for clones that have expanded.

J gene,D gene,clone size,V gene,CDR3 protein,CDR3 DNA
TRBJ2-1,TRBD2,few,TRBV29-1,CSGGGGYDEQFF,TGCAGCGGGGGGGGAGGGTACGATGAGCAGTTCTTC
TRBJ2-7,NA,NA,TRBV10-3,CAIRTTDYFYEQYF,TGTGCCATCAGGACTACGGACTACTTCTACGAGCAGTACTTC
TRBJ2-2,TRBD1,NA,TRBV7-2,CASSPRDRVTGELFF,TGTGCCAGCAGCCCCAGGGACAGGGTGACCGGGGAGCTGTTTTTT
TRBJ2-2,NA,NA,TRBV1,CTSSRDQNTGELFF,TGCACCAGCAGCCGAGACCAGAACACCGGGGAGCTGTTTTTT
TRBJ2-7,NA,NA,TRBV5-1,CASSLGAHEQYF,TGCGCCAGCAGCTTGGGGGCCCACGAGCAGTACTTC
TRBJ2-1,TRBD2,medium-sized,TRBV19,CASRIAGLDNEQFF,TGTGCCAGTAGAATAGCGGGACTAGACAATGAGCAGTTCTTC
TRBJ1-1,NA,NA,TRBV27,CASSLNRIESEAFF,TGTGCCAGCAGTTTAAACAGGATCGAATCTGAAGCTTTCTTT
TRBJ1-1,NA,few,TRBV14,CASSHSGPNTEAFF,TGTGCCAGCAGCCACTCAGGGCCGAACACTGAAGCTTTCTTT
TRBJ2-7,TRBD1,NA,TRBV5-8,CASSADRQGREQYF,TGTGCCAGCAGCGCAGATCGACAGGGACGGGAGCAGTACTTC
TRBJ1-5,NA,few,TRBV6-5,CASGGLNQPQHF,TGTGCCAGCGGGGGGTTGAATCAGCCCCAGCATTTT
TRBJ2-5,TRBD2,NA,TRBV6-1,CASSATAGAGGLETQYF,TGTGCCAGCAGTGCCACCGCGGGGGCGGGGGGCTTGGAGACCCAGTACTTC
TRBJ2-3,NA,NA,TRBV10-3,CAVATASTDTQYF,TGTGCCGTCGCGACAGCTAGCACAGATACGCAGTATTTT
TRBJ2-1,TRBD2,NA,TRBV11-2,CASSLDPTSGRGWEQFF,TGTGCCAGCAGCTTAGACCCGACTAGCGGGAGAGGGTGGGAGCAGTTCTTC
TRBJ1-3,NA,few,TRBV27,CASSLRGSGNTIYF,TGTGCCAGCAGTTTAAGGGGCTCTGGAAACACCATATATTTT